This TCR beta chain was captured in a study of Graves' ophthalmopathy and Graves' hyperthyroidism. This clonotype showed up many times. Antigen specificity is unknown. Study results and caveats: The majority of expanded thyroid clonotypes above 0.001 frequency also occurred in blood.

V dropped 5 bases and J dropped 7; count of bases not matched to a gene: 14. Germline values: CDR1 SGHAT, CDR2 FQNNGV. The CDR3 spans 16 residues. CDR3 regions of TCR beta were amplified from RNA transcripts. After a first-round RT-PCR with HTBI primers, a second-round multiplex PCR was run. In TCRdb, the multiplex PCR reads were re-called with MiXCR into one record per CDR3 protein. The profile covers approximately 330,000 distinct CDR3 sequences, with under 20% appearing a single time and over 9% taken by the ten largest. This sequence was found in an adult man with Graves' ophthalmopathy. The sample taken for sequencing was peripheral blood. The chain combines TRBV11-2 with TRBJ2-4; 7 nucleotides agree with TRBD1. CDR3 DNA: TGTGCCAGCAGCCCTTACCCCTCAGGGGGTTGGAACATTCAGTACTTC. Protein: CASSPYPSGGWNIQYF. Full variable domain (rest looked up from reference TRBV11-2 and TRBJ2-4): EAGVAQSPRYKIIEKRQSVAFWCNPISGHATLYWYQQILGQGPKLLIQFQNNGVVDDSQLPKDRFSAERLKGVDSTLKIQPAKLEDSAVYLCASSPYPSGGWNIQYFGAGTRLSVL.